This passage covers 12 T cell receptor beta chains from one sample sequenced in a study of T cells in localized non-small cell lung cancer. Profiled with immunoSEQ multiplex PCR; TCRdb holds only in-frame clones, not every one. The table has approximately 70,000 clones, 80% to 90% seen once. Sequences were derived from peripheral blood, sampled before any cancer treatment. All receptors come from a male donor older than 55 with stage III squamous cell lung carcinoma.

The CDR3 DNA sequence: TGTGCCAGCAGTTACAGGACTTCCGGGTCCACTGAAGCTTTCTTT. Translating it yields CASSYRTSGSTEAFF. This chain uses TRBV6-5 with TRBJ1-1; D is ambiguous. V lost 2 bases, J lost 4 bases, and 14 bases lay in between. Germline V CDR1 and CDR2: MNHEY, SVGAGI. The CDR3 spans 15 residues.

This clone was seen just once. This chain links TRBV6-5 with TRBJ2-5, with TRBD2 identical over 8 bases. The CDR3 runs 15 residues. V gave up 6 bases and J gave up 2 bases; unmatched junction bases: 8. The germline CDR1 and CDR2 sequences are MNHEY and SVGAGI. CDR3 residues: CASSFTQRGQETQYF. CDR3 nucleotides: TGTGCCAGCAGCTTCACTCAGCGGGGGCAAGAGACCCAGTACTTC.

V gene TRBV7-2 combines with J gene TRBJ2-7, with D unclear. Germline V lookup: CDR1 SGHTA, CDR2 FQGNSA. V gave up 2 bases and J gave up 1 base, with 6 bases separating them. This CDR3 has 13 residues. The CDR3 DNA is TGTGCCAGCAGCTTATACGGATCCTACGAGCAGTACTTC. This encodes CASSLYGSYEQYF.

The rearrangement joins TRBV6-1 to TRBJ2-7; 12 positions match TRBD1. The CDR3 contains 15 residues. V lost 6 bases to trimming and J lost 3 bases; unmatched junction nucleotides: 6. Germline V lookup: CDR1 MNHNS, CDR2 SASEGT. CDR3 loop: CASSQGTGGFYEQYF. For the CDR3, the DNA is TGTGCCAGCAGCCAGGGGACAGGGGGCTTCTACGAGCAGTACTTC.

This CDR3 is CASSQDKARSYGYTF. CDR3 in DNA: TGTGCCAGCAGCCAAGATAAGGCCAGGTCCTATGGCTACACCTTC. The rearrangement uses TRBV4-2 and TRBJ1-2; D call uncertain. Trimming shortened V by 0 bases and J by 4 bases, and 12 bases separated the two germline ends. The CDR3 is made up of 15 amino acids. The germline gives CDR1 LGHNA, CDR2 YNFKEQ.

This clone showed up just a few times. The chain recombines TRBV5-8 with TRBJ2-3; no definite D call. Germline V gene data show CDR1 as SGHTS and CDR2 as YDEGEE. The CDR3 contains 14 residues. Trimming shortened V by 3 bases and J by 1 base, and 9 bases separated the two germline ends. In DNA, the CDR3 is TGTGCCAGCAGCTCGGGCCTTCGCACAGATACGCAGTATTTT. This gives the protein CASSSGLRTDTQYF. Variable domain in full (rest from reference TRBV5-8 and TRBJ2-3): EAGVTQSPTHLIKTRGQQATLRCSPISGHTSVYWYQQALGLGLQFLLWYDEGEERNRGNFPPRFSGRQFPNYSSELNVNALELEDSALYLCASSSGLRTDTQYFGPGTRLTVL.

This chain connects TRBV12-5 to TRBJ2-1, with a tentative D call TRBD1 (6 bases). The CDR3 is made up of 12 amino acids. Trimming cost V 6 bases and J 3 bases, with 6 bases left between them. Germline V CDR1 and CDR2: LGHNT, FRNRAP. The CDR3 nucleotides are TGTGCTAGTGGGACAGGCTACAATGAGCAGTTCTTC. This encodes CASGTGYNEQFF.

J is TRBJ1-6 and V is TRBV15; D is possibly TRBD1 (5 bases). The CDR3 has 17 residues. Per the germline V gene, CDR1 is LNHNV and CDR2 is YYDKDF (reference sequence). V was cut by 0 bases and J by 10 bases, with 19 bases left in between. The CDR3 loop is CATSRDLSRGLGSPLHF. CDR3 bases: TGTGCCACCAGCAGAGATCTTAGTAGGGGTCTTGGATCACCCCTCCACTTT.

The CDR3 loop reads CASSQSGRVNTGELFF. The CDR3, as DNA: TGCGCCAGCAGCCAAAGCGGCAGGGTGAACACCGGGGAGCTGTTTTTT. The V and J genes are TRBV4-1 and TRBJ2-2, with D possibly called TRBD1 or TRBD2 (5 bases each). The V gene lost 2 bases and the J gene lost 1 base, with 11 bases spanning the gap. The germline V gene encodes CDR1 MGHRA and CDR2 YSYEKL. The CDR3 sequence is 16 residues long.

V and J are TRBV7-2 and TRBJ1-2; 9 positions agree with TRBD1. The CDR3 extends over 15 amino acids. Germline-derived CDR1 and CDR2 are SGHTA and FQGNSA. J was trimmed by 7 bases and V by 4 bases; bases with no gene match: 10. The CDR3 DNA follows: TGTGCCAGCAGCTACACCGGGACAGGGAAGAGTGGCTACACCTTC. Translation gives CASSYTGTGKSGYTF.

This clone has only one observation. The chain is built from TRBV2 and TRBJ2-1; D uncertain. The CDR3 is 14 residues long. Germline CDR1 is SNHLY and CDR2 is FYNNEI. The germline V and J ends were trimmed by 4 bases and 3 bases, with 10 bases remaining between them. As DNA, the CDR3 is TGTGCCAGCAGTGTTGGGTGGGACTACAATGAGCAGTTCTTC. It translates to CASSVGWDYNEQFF.

This chain uses TRBV5-4 with TRBJ1-1; tentative D call: TRBD1 (6 bases). The germline V gene encodes CDR1 SGHNT and CDR2 YYREEE (reference sequence). Trimming cost V 1 base and J 2 bases, with 9 bases left between them. CDR3 length: 14 amino acids. The CDR3 loop reads CASSLTGPNTEAFF. DNA for the CDR3: TGTGCCAGCAGCTTGACAGGGCCAAACACTGAAGCTTTCTTT.